This T cell receptor (beta chain) was captured by sequencing in a study of control samples from healthy donors and cancer patients. Sequencing was performed with immunoSEQ multiplex PCR; in TCRdb, only in-frame clones are kept and a portion is missing. This sample has over 10,000 clones; 85% to 95% occur once, and the top ten carry approximately 15%. The CDR3 contains 16 residues. The V end lost 0 bases, the J end lost 0 bases, and 11 bases lay between the germline ends. The V gene's germline CDR1 is SEHNR and CDR2 FQNEAQ (reference sequence). The chain has TRBV7-9 and TRBJ1-1; no clear D gene. The sequenced sample consisted of PBMCs. The receptor was derived from an older man with lung cancer. The CDR3 loop is CASSLAGRPMNTEAFF. The CDR3 DNA reads as TGTGCCAGCAGCTTAGCAGGCAGACCCATGAACACTGAAGCTTTCTTT.